The next 10 T cell receptor beta chains were all read from a single sample in a study of blood T cell repertoires in COVID-19. TCRdb's copy holds only in-frame clones and misses some; the assay was immunoSEQ multiplex PCR. Of around 320,000 clones detected, about nine tenths appear once; the ten largest clones hold 8.5% to 14%. Sequencing input: peripheral blood. The receptors were gathered from a woman aged 30 to 39 with COVID-19, enrolled during active disease.

The CDR3 DNA is TGTGCCAGCAGACATGGGTTAAGGACAGGACTCAGCACAGATACGCAGTATTTT. Its translation: CASRHGLRTGLSTDTQYF. The chain recombines TRBV28 with TRBJ2-3; 7 bases agree with TRBD1. Germline lookup yields CDR1 MDHEN and CDR2 SYDVKM. The trim removed 6 bases at V and 0 bases at J, leaving 15 bases unmatched. This CDR3 is built from 18 residues.

The chain couples TRBV6-2 or TRBV6-3 to TRBJ2-1, with a tentative D call TRBD1 (6 bases). Germline CDR1 reads MNHEY; CDR2 reads SVGEGT. V lost 6 bases and J 5 bases, leaving 17 bases between the germline ends. The CDR3 extends over 15 amino acids. DNA of the CDR3: TGTGCCAGCAGCCGGCTGACAGGAGCAAACAATGAGCAGTTCTTC. Residues: CASSRLTGANNEQFF.

V and J are TRBV9 and TRBJ1-1, with 7 bases matching TRBD1. Germline V gene sequence: CDR1 SGDLS, CDR2 YYNGEE. Trimming at V came to 6 bases and at J to 5 bases, leaving 7 bases not matched to a gene. The CDR3 consists of 13 residues. In nucleotides, the CDR3 is TGTGCCAGCACCCAGGGGGTCGGGACTGAAGCTTTCTTT. Translation: CASTQGVGTEAFF.

This clone was detected a few times. The chain combines TRBV6-5 with TRBJ1-4, with 10 positions matching TRBD1. CDR3 length: 14 residues. The junction had 6 bases not matched to a gene; V was cut back by 6 bases and J by 8 bases. Germline V gene lookup returns CDR1 MNHEY and CDR2 SVGAGI. The CDR3 region has the DNA TGTGCCAGCAGCCGGGACAGGGGAGAGGAAAAACTGTTTTTT. This gives the protein CASSRDRGEEKLFF.

This sequence joins TRBV6-2 or TRBV6-3 and TRBJ2-3; TRBD1 matches at 8 bases. This CDR3 is 18 amino acids long. Germline V lookup: CDR1 MNHEY, CDR2 SVGEGT. The ends lost 6 bases at V and 0 bases at J; junction bases unmatched: 14. As DNA, the CDR3 is TGTGCCAGCAGCCCTGGGCGACAGGGGATCACTAGCACAGATACGCAGTATTTT. Protein sequence: CASSPGRQGITSTDTQYF.

This clone was found a few times. The CDR3 bases are TGTGCCATCAGAATCGGCGGGGGGGCCGACAATGAGCAGTTCTTC. It yields the protein CAIRIGGGADNEQFF. The rearrangement joins TRBV10-3 to TRBJ2-1, with TRBD2 matching over 9 bases. J gave up 5 bases and V 6 bases, and 8 bases lay outside the gene matches. Germline V gene sequence: CDR1 ENHRY, CDR2 SYGVKD. The CDR3 sequence is 15 residues long.

The J gene is TRBJ1-2, the V gene TRBV5-1, with 7 bases matching TRBD1. This CDR3 has 15 amino acids. The V gene's germline CDR1 is SGHRS and CDR2 YFSETQ. V lost 4 bases to trimming and J lost 3 bases; unmatched junction nucleotides: 9. CDR3 sequence reads: CASSRRTQGDYGYTF. The CDR3 DNA reads as TGCGCCAGCAGCCGCCGGACTCAGGGGGACTATGGCTACACCTTC.

V and J are TRBV2 and TRBJ1-2; D gene uncertain. The CDR3 consists of 14 residues. With 4 bases removed from V and 4 bases from J, the gap between germline ends came to 13 bases. The germline CDR1 and CDR2 sequences are SNHLY and FYNNEI. The chain's CDR3 is CASSVKRDGYGYTF. The CDR3 DNA reads as TGTGCCAGCAGTGTGAAGCGGGATGGCTATGGCTACACCTTC.

This clone was seen more than once but under ten times. V gene TRBV5-5 combines with J gene TRBJ1-3; D ambiguous. CDR1 is SGHKS, CDR2 YYEKEE, per germline (reference sequence). Deletions cut 2 bases from V and 6 bases from J, with 15 bases between. CDR3 size: 15 residues. In nucleotides, the CDR3 is TGTGCCAGCAGCTTCGGGAAAGCTTATTTAAACACCATATATTTT. This gives the protein CASSFGKAYLNTIYF.

V usage is TRBV20-1 and J usage is TRBJ2-4; D ambiguous. From germline, CDR1 is DFQATT and CDR2 SNEGSKA (reference sequence). The V and J ends lost 6 bases and 5 bases respectively, with 8 bases between them. This CDR3 region has 11 residues. CDR3 region: CSATPENIQYF. DNA for the CDR3: TGCAGTGCCACCCCGGAAAACATTCAGTACTTC.